A selection of T cell receptor beta chains follows, all from one sample in a study of control samples from healthy donors and cancer patients. Sequencing used immunoSEQ multiplex PCR; TCRdb keeps in-frame clones, though not all of them. The sample carries around 90,000 clones, roughly 86% recorded once. Sequencing used blood. All receptors derive from a man aged 30-40 years in good health. Both conserved end residues are part of each CDR3. A D gene is named only where the DNA matches it firmly. Some rows have no size entry. The others give once, few or many, or a class for an expanded clone.

J	size	V	D	CDR3	DNA
TRBJ2-1	few	TRBV6-6	.	CASNPIGAFYNEQFF	TGTGCCAGCAACCCCATTGGGGCATTTTACAATGAGCAGTTCTTC
TRBJ2-7	.	TRBV9	.	CASSVGSGPYEQYF	TGTGCCAGCAGCGTAGGGTCAGGCCCCTACGAGCAGTACTTC
TRBJ1-2	.	TRBV7-9	.	CASSTKWGASDYGYTF	TGTGCCAGCAGCACAAAATGGGGGGCCTCAGACTATGGCTACACCTTC
TRBJ2-3	.	TRBV6-6	.	CASMDPGHISTDTQYF	TGTGCCAGCATGGACCCAGGCCATATTAGCACAGATACGCAGTATTTT
TRBJ1-2	.	TRBV6-5	.	CASGPFSYGYTF	TGTGCCAGCGGACCGTTCTCCTATGGCTACACCTTC
TRBJ2-3	.	TRBV6-5	.	CASSYLISLDTQYF	TGTGCCAGCAGTTACCTCATATCCCTGGATACGCAGTATTTT
TRBJ2-4	.	TRBV7-8	TRBD2	CASSPTGLAGGKNIQYF	TGTGCCAGCAGCCCTACGGGACTAGCGGGGGGAAAAAACATTCAGTACTTC
TRBJ2-7	.	TRBV18	.	CASSPGSSYEQYF	TGTGCCAGCTCACCTGGGAGCTCCTACGAGCAGTACTTC
TRBJ1-4	.	TRBV18	.	CASSPPGAGGREKLFF	TGTGCCAGCTCACCTCCCGGGGCGGGGGGCCGAGAAAAACTGTTTTTT
TRBJ1-4	once	TRBV19	.	CASSDGSRWEKLFF	TGTGCCAGTAGCGACGGAAGCCGATGGGAAAAACTGTTTTTT
TRBJ1-1	.	TRBV4-1	TRBD1	CASSQDRGGSEAFF	TGCGCCAGCAGCCAAGACAGGGGGGGGAGTGAAGCTTTCTTT
TRBJ2-7	.	TRBV18	TRBD1	CASSPLGQTGEQYF	TGTGCCAGCTCACCACTGGGACAGACGGGGGAGCAGTACTTC
TRBJ1-1	.	TRBV23-1	TRBD1	CASKHPGQRNTEAFF	TGCGCCAGCAAGCATCCGGGACAGCGGAACACTGAAGCTTTCTTT
TRBJ1-1	.	TRBV7-9	.	CASSSSGKEAFF	TGTGCCAGCAGCTCTTCGGGGAAAGAAGCTTTCTTT
TRBJ1-3	once	TRBV9	.	CASSVERGPGNTIYF	TGTGCCAGCAGCGTAGAAAGGGGCCCCGGAAACACCATATATTTT
TRBJ1-1	.	TRBV25-1	.	CASSEIDWAGKNTEAFF	TGTGCCAGCAGTGAAATTGACTGGGCAGGAAAGAACACTGAAGCTTTCTTT
TRBJ1-2	.	TRBV29-1	.	CSVEGFWERGYGYTF	.
TRBJ2-3	.	TRBV19	.	CASSTVLYSTDTQYF	TGTGCCAGTAGTACGGTATTGTATAGCACAGATACGCAGTATTTT
TRBJ2-7	.	TRBV14	.	CASSQARGWKYF	TGTGCCAGCAGCCAAGCCCGGGGCTGGAAGTACTTC
TRBJ1-2	.	TRBV12-5	.	CASGLRVWGRGDYGYTF	TGTGCTAGTGGTTTGCGGGTGTGGGGGAGGGGAGACTATGGCTACACCTTC
TRBJ2-5	.	TRBV5-4	.	CASSPSGQYETQYF	TGTGCCAGCAGCCCATCAGGGCAATATGAGACCCAGTACTTC
TRBJ1-3	.	TRBV19	.	CASSVGDTIYF	TGTGCCAGTAGTGTGGGTGACACCATATATTTT